The clone carrying this T cell receptor beta chain was seen a handful of times. Profiled with immunoSEQ multiplex PCR; TCRdb holds only in-frame clones, not every one. Here the sample spans a few hundred thousand clones, approximately 87% being singletons. This sample was included in a study of blood T cell repertoires in COVID-19. In germline, CDR1 is LGHNA, CDR2 YNFKEQ. The CDR3 sequence is 16 residues long. V gave up 4 bases and J gave up 6 bases, with 19 bases separating them. The rearrangement links TRBV4-2 to TRBJ1-5, with D possibly matching TRBD1 (6 bases). The receptor's source is a woman in her 30s with COVID-19, enrolled during active disease. Sample: peripheral blood. The CDR3 DNA is TGTGCCAGCAGCCCCTCCTACAGGGACGGGACTCAGCCCCAGCATTTT. As protein: CASSPSYRDGTQPQHF.